The following is a TCR beta chain sequence with its context. Within the sample, other DNA sequences also encode this same CDR3. The assay was immunoSEQ multiplex PCR, and TCRdb's table has in-frame clones only and misses some. The sample carries roughly 250,000 clones, 70% to 90% recorded once. This entry belongs to a study of blood T cell repertoires in COVID-19. Cohort placement rested on clinical history that participants reported themselves. The germline CDR1 and CDR2 sequences are SGHRS and YFSETQ. V shed 7 bases and J 2 bases; nucleotides not matched to a gene: 6. This CDR3 is 14 amino acids long.

The J gene is TRBJ1-2, the V gene TRBV5-1; 9 nucleotides align to TRBD1. This TCR derives from a woman in her forties or fifties who had recovered from COVID-19. The specimen was PBMCs or T cells enriched from blood (not recorded which). Here the CDR3 reads CASSTTGGNYGYTF. For the CDR3, the DNA is TGCGCCAGCTCGACGACAGGGGGAAACTATGGCTACACCTTC.